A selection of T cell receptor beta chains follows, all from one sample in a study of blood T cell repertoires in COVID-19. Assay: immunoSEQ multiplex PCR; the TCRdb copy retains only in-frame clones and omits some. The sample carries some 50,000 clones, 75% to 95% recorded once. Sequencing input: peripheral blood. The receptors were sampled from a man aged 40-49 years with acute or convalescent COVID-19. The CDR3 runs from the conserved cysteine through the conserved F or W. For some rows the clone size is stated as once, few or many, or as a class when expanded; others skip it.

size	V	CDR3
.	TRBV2	CASTDIYGYTF
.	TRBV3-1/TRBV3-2	CASSRQPYNEQFF
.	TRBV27	CASSLMGSGRGGQFF
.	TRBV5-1	CASSSNSGNRNTQYF
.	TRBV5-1	CASKEGAGGANTGELFF
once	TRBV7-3	CASSQGLAGGRGGELFF
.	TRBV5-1	CASSLVQESSYNEQFF
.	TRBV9	CASSVGGGLAGGDGEQFF
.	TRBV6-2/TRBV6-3	CASSHRESTQYF
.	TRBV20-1	CSASPIPGQSYIQYF
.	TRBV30	CAWNPDRDYGYTF
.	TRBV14	CASSPARSGSEAFF
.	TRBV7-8	CASSALLRSGYTF
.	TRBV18	CASSQGGTGVGYEQYF
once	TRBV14	CASSQRLAGRTGELFF
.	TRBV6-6	CASGRQGTDGNTIYF
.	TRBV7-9	CASSLRGANTEAFF
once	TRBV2	CASGGQGGDTQYF
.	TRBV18	CASSPTGQVYEQYF
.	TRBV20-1	CSASRRQGLTEAFF
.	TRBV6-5	CASSYSGQLYGYTF
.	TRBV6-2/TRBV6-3	CASSRSGSSYEQYF
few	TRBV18	CASSPPGSGNTIYF
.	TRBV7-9	CASSKGHFYGYTF
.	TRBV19	CASSIAGEKLFF
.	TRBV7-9	CASSLARASGADTQYF
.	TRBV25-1	CASSDLVTSGNYEQYF
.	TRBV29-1	CSVLPTGGYGYTF
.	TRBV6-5	CASSTGETQYF
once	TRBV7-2	CASTSPLGRGSYNEQFF
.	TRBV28	CASSFPGGFDYGYTF
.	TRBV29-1	CSVSTGDGYTF
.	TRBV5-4	CASRYRGNYGYTF
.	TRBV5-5	CASSPRDTPYEQYF
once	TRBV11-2	CASSSGTGVTYEQYF
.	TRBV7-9	CASSSGGAGYTF
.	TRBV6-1	CASSEDTRSSGNTIYF
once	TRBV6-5	CASGGRNSNQPQHF
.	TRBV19	CASNAQRSTGLGTQYF
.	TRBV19	CASSSTEISEQYF
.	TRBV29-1	CSVPSTRFNEQFF
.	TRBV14	CASSRGASGSYNEQFF
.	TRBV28	CASNVLRTGELFF
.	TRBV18	CASSLDGRGYGYTF
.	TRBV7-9	CASSTRPADNEKLFF